This T cell receptor beta chain was profiled in a study of blood T cells in healthy people across ages. The CDR3 runs 13 residues. V gave up 3 bases and J gave up 4 bases, with 7 bases separating them. A sample-barcoded 5' primer and a J-beta primer mix were used in a second PCR of roughly 7 to 11 cycles. Each cDNA molecule was tagged by a template-switch adaptor with 12 random nucleotides. TCRdb reprocessed the 5' RACE reads via MiXCR and lists one record per CDR3 protein. The sample holds around 780,000 distinct CDR3 sequences, roughly 24% seen once. The sample also formed part of further work on T cells of mothers and their children.

The sequencing input was blood. This receptor was taken from a boy between 10 and 17 years old in good health. The chain combines TRBV12-3 or TRBV12-4 with TRBJ1-3; D uncertain. CDR3 protein: CASSFASGNTIYF. CDR3 sequence (DNA): TGTGCCAGCAGTTTTGCTAGCGGAAACACCATATATTTT.